The source of this T cell receptor beta chain is a study of T-cell memory formation after mild COVID-19. Trimming shortened V by 2 bases and J by 0 bases, and 11 bases separated the two germline ends. Germline V lookup: CDR1 MGHRA, CDR2 YSYEKL. This CDR3 is built from 16 residues. There are a few counts of this clonotype. It was 5'RACE with constant-segment primers that produced the TCR alpha and TCR beta cDNA libraries, which carried sample barcodes and UMIs. TCRdb fed the 5' RACE reads into MiXCR, producing one record per CDR3 protein. The data show about 110,000 distinct CDR3 sequences, roughly a sixth seen once.

The V and J genes are TRBV4-1 and TRBJ2-1; D unresolved. The sequenced material came from PBMCs or a T cell subset sorted from them (not recorded which). The clonotype comes from a man between 18 and 35 years old who had mild COVID-19 (a few samples of this study predate the infection). Cell type and time point are not known. In DNA form, the CDR3 reads TGCGCCAGCAGCCAACCCGGACGGAACTCCTACAATGAGCAGTTCTTC. Translated, it gives CASSQPGRNSYNEQFF.